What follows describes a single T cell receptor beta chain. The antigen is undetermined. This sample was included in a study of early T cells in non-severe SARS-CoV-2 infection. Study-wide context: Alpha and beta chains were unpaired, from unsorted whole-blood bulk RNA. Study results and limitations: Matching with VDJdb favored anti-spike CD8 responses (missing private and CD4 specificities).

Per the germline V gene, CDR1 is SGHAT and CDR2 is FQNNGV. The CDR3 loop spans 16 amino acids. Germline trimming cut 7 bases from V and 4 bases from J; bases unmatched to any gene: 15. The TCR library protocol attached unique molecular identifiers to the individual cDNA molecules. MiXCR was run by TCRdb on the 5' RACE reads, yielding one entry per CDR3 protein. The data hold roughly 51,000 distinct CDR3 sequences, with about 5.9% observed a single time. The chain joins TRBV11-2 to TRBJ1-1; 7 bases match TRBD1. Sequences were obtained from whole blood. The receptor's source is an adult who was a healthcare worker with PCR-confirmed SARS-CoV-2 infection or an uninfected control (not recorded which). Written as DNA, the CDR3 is TGTGCCAGCACCTCTCCATTGGGGGCAGGGGGCACTGAAGCTTTCTTT. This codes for CASTSPLGAGGTEAFF.